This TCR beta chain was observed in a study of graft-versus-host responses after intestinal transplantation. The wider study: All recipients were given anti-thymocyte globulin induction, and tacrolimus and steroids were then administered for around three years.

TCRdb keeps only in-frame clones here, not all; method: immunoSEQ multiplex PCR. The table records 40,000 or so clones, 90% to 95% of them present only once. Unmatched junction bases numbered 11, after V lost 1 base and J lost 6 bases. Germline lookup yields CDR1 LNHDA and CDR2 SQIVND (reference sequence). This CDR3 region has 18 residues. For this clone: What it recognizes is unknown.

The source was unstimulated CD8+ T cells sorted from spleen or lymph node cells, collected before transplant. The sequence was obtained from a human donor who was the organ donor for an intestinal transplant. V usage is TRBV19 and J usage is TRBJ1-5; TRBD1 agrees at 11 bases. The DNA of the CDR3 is TGTGCCAGTAGTATAGGTCGGGTTGGGACAGGGGGTGGTCAGCCCCAGCATTTT. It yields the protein CASSIGRVGTGGGQPQHF.